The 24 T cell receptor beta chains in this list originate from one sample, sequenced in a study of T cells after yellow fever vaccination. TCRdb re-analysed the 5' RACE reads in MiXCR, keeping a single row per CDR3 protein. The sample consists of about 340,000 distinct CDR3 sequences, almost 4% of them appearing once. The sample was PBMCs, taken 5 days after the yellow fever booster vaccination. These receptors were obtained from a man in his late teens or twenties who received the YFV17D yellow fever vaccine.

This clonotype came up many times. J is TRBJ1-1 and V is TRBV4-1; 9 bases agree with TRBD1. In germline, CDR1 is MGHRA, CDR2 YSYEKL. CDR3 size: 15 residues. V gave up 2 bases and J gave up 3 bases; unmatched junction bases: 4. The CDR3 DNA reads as TGCGCCAGCAGCCAACCGTGGGACAGGGACACTGAAGCTTTCTTT. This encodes CASSQPWDRDTEAFF.

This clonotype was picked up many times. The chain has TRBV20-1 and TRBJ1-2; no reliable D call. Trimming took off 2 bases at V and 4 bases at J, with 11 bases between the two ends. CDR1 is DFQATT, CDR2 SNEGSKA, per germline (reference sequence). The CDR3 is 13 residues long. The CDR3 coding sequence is TGCAGTGCTAGACCCACGCGGGCCTATGGCTACACCTTC. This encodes CSARPTRAYGYTF.

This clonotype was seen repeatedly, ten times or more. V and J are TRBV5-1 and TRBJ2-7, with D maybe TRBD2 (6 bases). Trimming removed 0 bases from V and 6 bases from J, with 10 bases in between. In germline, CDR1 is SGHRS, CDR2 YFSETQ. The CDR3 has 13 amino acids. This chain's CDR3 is CASSLAGGPEQYV. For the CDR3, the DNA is TGCGCCAGCAGCTTGGCCGGGGGTCCCGAGCAGTACGTC.

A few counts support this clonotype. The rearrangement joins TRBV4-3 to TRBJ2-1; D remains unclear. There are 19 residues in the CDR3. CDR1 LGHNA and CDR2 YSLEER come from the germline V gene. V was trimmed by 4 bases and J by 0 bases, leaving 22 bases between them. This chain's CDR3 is CASSLLSDLPLSSYNEQFF. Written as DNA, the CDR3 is TGCGCCAGCAGCCTCTTGAGCGACCTGCCGTTGAGCTCCTACAATGAGCAGTTCTTC.

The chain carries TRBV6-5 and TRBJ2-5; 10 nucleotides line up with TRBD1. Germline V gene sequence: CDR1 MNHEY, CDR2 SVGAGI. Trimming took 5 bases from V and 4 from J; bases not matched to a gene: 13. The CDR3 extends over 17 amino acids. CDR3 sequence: CASSRYAGTGEGETQYF. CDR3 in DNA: TGTGCCAGCAGTCGCTATGCCGGGACAGGGGAGGGAGAGACCCAGTACTTC.

The CDR3 sequence: CASSQVTRGFRDTQYF. The DNA of the CDR3 is TGTGCCAGCAGCCAAGTCACTAGGGGGTTTCGAGATACGCAGTATTTT. This sequence joins TRBV3-1 and TRBJ2-3, with D possibly TRBD1 on 6 matching bases. This CDR3 has 16 residues. The germline V and J ends were trimmed by 1 base and 5 bases, with 16 bases remaining between them. Germline V CDR1 and CDR2: LGHDT, YNNKEL (reference sequence).

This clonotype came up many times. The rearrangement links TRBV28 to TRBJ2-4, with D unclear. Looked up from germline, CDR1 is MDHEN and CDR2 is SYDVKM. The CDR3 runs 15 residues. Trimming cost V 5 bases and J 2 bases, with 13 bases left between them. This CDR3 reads CASSGQPYSKNIQYF. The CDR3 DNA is TGTGCCAGCAGTGGGCAACCGTACTCCAAAAACATTCAGTACTTC.

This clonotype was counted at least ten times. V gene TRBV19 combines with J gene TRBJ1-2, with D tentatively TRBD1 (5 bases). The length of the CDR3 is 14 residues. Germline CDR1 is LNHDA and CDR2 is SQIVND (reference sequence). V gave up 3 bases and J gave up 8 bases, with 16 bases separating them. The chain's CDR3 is CASSMGVSRRGYTF. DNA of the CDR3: TGTGCCAGTAGTATGGGGGTCTCCCGGAGAGGCTACACCTTC. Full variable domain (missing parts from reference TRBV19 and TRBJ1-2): DGGITQSPKYLFRKEGQNVTLSCEQNLNHDAMYWYRQDPGQGLRLIYYSQIVNDFQKGDIAEGYSVSREKKESFPLTVTSAQKNPTAFYLCASSMGVSRRGYTFGSGTRLTVV.

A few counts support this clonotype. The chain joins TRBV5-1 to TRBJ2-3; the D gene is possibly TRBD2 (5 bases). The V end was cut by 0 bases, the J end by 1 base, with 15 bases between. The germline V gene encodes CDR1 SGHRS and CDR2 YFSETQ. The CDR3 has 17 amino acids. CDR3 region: CASSLDNRLAGTDTQYF. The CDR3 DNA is TGCGCCAGCAGCTTGGACAACCGGCTAGCAGGCACAGATACGCAGTATTTT.

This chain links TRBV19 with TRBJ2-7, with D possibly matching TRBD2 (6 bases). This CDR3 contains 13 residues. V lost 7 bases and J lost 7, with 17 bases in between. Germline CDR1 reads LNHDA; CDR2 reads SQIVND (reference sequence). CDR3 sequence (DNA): TGTGCCAGTATTGATCGGGGGAGTGGGGAGCAGTACTTC. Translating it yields CASIDRGSGEQYF.

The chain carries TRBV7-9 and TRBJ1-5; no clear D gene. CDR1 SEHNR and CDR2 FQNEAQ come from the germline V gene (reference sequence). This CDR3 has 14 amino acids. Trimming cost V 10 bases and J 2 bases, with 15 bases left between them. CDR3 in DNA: TGTGCCACCCTCCCCCTGGTGGGCAATCAGCCCCAGCATTTT. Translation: CATLPLVGNQPQHF.

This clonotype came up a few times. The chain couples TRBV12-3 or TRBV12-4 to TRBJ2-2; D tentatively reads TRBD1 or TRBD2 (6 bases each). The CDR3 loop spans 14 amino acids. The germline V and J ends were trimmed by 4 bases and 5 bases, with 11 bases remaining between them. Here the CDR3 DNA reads TGTGCCAGCAGTTCCCCGGGGGCGACCGGGGAGCTGTTTTTT. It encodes CASSSPGATGELFF.

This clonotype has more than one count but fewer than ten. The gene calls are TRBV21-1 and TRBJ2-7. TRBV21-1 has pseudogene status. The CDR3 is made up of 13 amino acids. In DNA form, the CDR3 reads TGTGCCAGCAGGGGGAACAGTTCCTACGAGCAGTACTTC. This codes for CASRGNSSYEQYF.

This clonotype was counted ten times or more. The CDR3 nucleotides are TGCAGTGCTAGTAAGGGGCTCAATAATTCACCCCTCCACTTT. Translated: CSASKGLNNSPLHF. The gene calls are TRBV20-1 and TRBJ1-6; D might be TRBD1 (5 bases). This CDR3 is built from 14 residues. V lost 3 bases and J lost 5, with 11 bases in between. Germline V gene data show CDR1 as DFQATT and CDR2 as SNEGSKA (reference sequence).

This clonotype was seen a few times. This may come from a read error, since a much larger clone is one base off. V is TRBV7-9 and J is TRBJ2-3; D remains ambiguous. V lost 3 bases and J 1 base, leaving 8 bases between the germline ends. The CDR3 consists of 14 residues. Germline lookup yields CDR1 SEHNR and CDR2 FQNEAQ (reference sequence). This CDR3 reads CASSFGRGTDTQYF. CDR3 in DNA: TGTGCCAGCAGCTTTGGAAGGGGCACAGATACGCAGTATTTT.

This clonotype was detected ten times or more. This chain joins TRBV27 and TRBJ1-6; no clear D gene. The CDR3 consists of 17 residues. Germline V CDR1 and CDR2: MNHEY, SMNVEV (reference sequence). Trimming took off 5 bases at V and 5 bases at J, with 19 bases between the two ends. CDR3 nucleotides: TGTGCCAGCAGTCCTACCGGGCCCTGGTTCCATAATTCACCCCTCCACTTT. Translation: CASSPTGPWFHNSPLHF.

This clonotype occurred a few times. The CDR3 nucleotides are TGTGCCAGCATTCCCTCACTAGCGGGGGCCTTCAATGAGCAGTTCTTC. This encodes CASIPSLAGAFNEQFF. J is TRBJ2-1 and V is TRBV12-3 or TRBV12-4; 11 nucleotides align to TRBD2. The CDR3 is 16 amino acids. The ends lost 7 bases at V and 6 bases at J; junction bases unmatched: 11.

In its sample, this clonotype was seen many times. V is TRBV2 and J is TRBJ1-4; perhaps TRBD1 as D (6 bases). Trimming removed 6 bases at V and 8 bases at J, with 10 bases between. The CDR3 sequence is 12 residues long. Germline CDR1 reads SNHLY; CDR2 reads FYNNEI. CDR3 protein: CASRRGGEKLFF. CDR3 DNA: TGTGCCAGCAGGAGGGGGGGAGAAAAACTGTTTTTT.

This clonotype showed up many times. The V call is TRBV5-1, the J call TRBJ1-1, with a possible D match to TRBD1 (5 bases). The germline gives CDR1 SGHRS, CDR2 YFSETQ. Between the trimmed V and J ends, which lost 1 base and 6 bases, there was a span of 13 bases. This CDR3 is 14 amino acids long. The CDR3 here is CASSLPDRGAEAFF. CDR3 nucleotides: TGCGCCAGCAGCTTGCCCGACAGAGGTGCTGAAGCTTTCTTT. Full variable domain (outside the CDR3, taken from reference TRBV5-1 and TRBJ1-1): KAGVTQTPRYLIKTRGQQVTLSCSPISGHRSVSWYQQTPGQGLQFLFEYFSETQRNKGNFPGRFSGRQFSNSRSEMNVSTLELGDSALYLCASSLPDRGAEAFFGQGTRLTVV.

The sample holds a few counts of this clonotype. The CDR3 DNA follows: TGTGCCAGTAGTATAAGGGCGGGGGGCACAGATACGCAGTATTTT. It yields the protein CASSIRAGGTDTQYF. The chain carries TRBV19 and TRBJ2-3, with 7 bases matching TRBD2. Germline trimming cut 2 bases from V and 1 base from J; bases unmatched to any gene: 3. The CDR3 is 15 residues long. The germline gives CDR1 LNHDA, CDR2 SQIVND (reference sequence).

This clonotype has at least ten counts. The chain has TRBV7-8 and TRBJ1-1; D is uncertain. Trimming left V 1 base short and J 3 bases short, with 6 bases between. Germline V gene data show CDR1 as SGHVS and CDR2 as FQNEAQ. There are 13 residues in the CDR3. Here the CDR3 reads CASSLVRDTEAFF. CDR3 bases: TGTGCCAGCAGCTTAGTGCGGGACACTGAAGCTTTCTTT.

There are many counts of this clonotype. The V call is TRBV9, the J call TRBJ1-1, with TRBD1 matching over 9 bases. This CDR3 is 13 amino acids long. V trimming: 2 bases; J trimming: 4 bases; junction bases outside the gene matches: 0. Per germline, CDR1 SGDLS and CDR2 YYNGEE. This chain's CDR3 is CASSVDRGTEAFF. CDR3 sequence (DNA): TGTGCCAGCAGCGTGGACAGGGGCACTGAAGCTTTCTTT.

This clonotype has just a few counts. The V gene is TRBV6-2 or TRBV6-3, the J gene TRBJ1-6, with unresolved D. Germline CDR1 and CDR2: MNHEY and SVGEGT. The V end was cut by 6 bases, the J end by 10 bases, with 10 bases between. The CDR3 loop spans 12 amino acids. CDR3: CASRESLSPLHF. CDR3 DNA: TGTGCCAGCAGAGAGAGTTTATCACCCCTCCACTTT.

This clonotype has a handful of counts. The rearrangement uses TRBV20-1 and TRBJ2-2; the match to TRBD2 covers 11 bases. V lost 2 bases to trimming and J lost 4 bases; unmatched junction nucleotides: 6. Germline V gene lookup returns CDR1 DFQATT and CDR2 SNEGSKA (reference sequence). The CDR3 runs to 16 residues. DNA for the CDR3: TGCAGTGCTAGAAGTTCCGGACTAGCGGGCACCGGGGAGCTGTTTTTT. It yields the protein CSARSSGLAGTGELFF.